Following are 22 T cell receptor beta chains from one sample sequenced in a study of somatic mutations in cytotoxic T cells in rheumatoid arthritis. Generated by immunoSEQ multiplex PCR, the TCRdb table keeps only in-frame clones and is missing some. The sample holds approximately 3,000 clones, roughly 90% seen once. The source material was CD8+ T cells sorted from blood. The receptors were gathered from a woman younger than 30 with rheumatoid arthritis.

The genes are TRBV27 and TRBJ1-6; maybe TRBD1 (5 bases). This CDR3 contains 14 residues. The V end lost 2 bases, the J end lost 13 bases, and 15 bases lay between the germline ends. Per the germline V gene, CDR1 is MNHEY and CDR2 is SMNVEV (reference sequence). The CDR3 loop reads CASSLGGALAPLHF. CDR3 bases: TGTGCCAGCAGTTTAGGAGGGGCCCTCGCTCCCCTCCACTTT.

The V call is TRBV6-5, the J call TRBJ2-1, with 12 nucleotides matching TRBD2. The V and J ends lost 8 bases and 9 bases, in that order; junction bases with no gene match: 11. CDR3 length: 15 residues. The germline gives CDR1 MNHEY, CDR2 SVGAGI. The CDR3 coding sequence is TGTGCCAGCTCTCCTTCTAGCGGGGGGGCCGCTGAGCAGTTCTTC. This translates into CASSPSSGGAAEQFF.

The chain combines TRBV11-3 with TRBJ1-1; 8 bases match TRBD1. V gave up 5 bases and J gave up 4 bases; unmatched junction bases: 6. The CDR3 spans 14 residues. Germline lookup yields CDR1 SGHNT and CDR2 YENEEA. This CDR3 is CASSQTGDLTEAFF. Written as DNA, the CDR3 is TGTGCCAGCAGCCAGACAGGGGACCTCACTGAAGCTTTCTTT. The whole variable domain, remainder taken from reference TRBV11-3 and TRBJ1-1, is EAGVVQSPRYKIIEKKQPVAFWCNPISGHNTLYWYLQNLGQGPELLIRYENEEAVDDSQLPKDRFSAERLKGVDSTLKIQPAELGDSAVYLCASSQTGDLTEAFFGQGTRLTVV.

The rearrangement links TRBV28 to TRBJ2-7; TRBD1 matches 7 bases. The CDR3 spans 14 residues. Unmatched junction bases numbered 6, after V lost 7 bases and J lost 0 bases. Germline values: CDR1 MDHEN, CDR2 SYDVKM. The CDR3, as DNA: TGTGCCAGCACCTGGACAGGAAGCTCCTACGAGCAGTACTTC. Amino acids: CASTWTGSSYEQYF.

This chain links TRBV19 with TRBJ2-1, with 12 bases identical to TRBD2. Germline CDR1 is LNHDA and CDR2 is SQIVND (reference sequence). The J segment lost 0 bases and the V segment lost 6 bases, leaving 3 bases of the junction unmatched. The CDR3 sequence is 16 residues long. The chain's CDR3 is CASSLGLAGSYNEQFF. The CDR3 nucleotides are TGTGCCAGTAGCCTGGGACTAGCGGGCTCCTACAATGAGCAGTTCTTC.

The gene calls are TRBV6-4 and TRBJ2-2; 7 positions agree with TRBD2. Germline CDR1 and CDR2: MRHNA and SNTAGT. The CDR3 runs 15 residues. V shed 2 bases, J shed 5 bases, and the junction held 5 bases outside the gene matches. This chain's CDR3 is CASSDVAGETGELFF. CDR3 DNA: TGTGCCAGCAGTGACGTAGCGGGTGAAACCGGGGAGCTGTTTTTT.

This rearrangement joins TRBV28 to TRBJ1-5; TRBD1 is a possible D gene (5 bases). This CDR3 contains 15 residues. The V end lost 3 bases, the J end lost 8 bases, and 17 bases lay between the germline ends. Germline loops: CDR1 MDHEN, CDR2 SYDVKM. The CDR3 coding sequence is TGTGCCAGCAGTTTGCCGACAGAGCCGTTGAAGCCCCAGCATTTT. This gives the protein CASSLPTEPLKPQHF.

The chain joins TRBV27 to TRBJ2-7, with D possibly TRBD2 on 6 matching bases. This CDR3 contains 14 residues. Trimming removed 6 bases from V and 2 bases from J, with 14 bases in between. Germline CDR1 and CDR2: MNHEY and SMNVEV (reference sequence). CDR3: CASRLADETYEQYF. For the CDR3, the DNA is TGTGCCAGCAGACTAGCCGACGAAACCTACGAGCAGTACTTC.

CDR3 sequence reads: CASSMAGNPYNEQFF. CDR3 sequence (DNA): TGTGCCAGTAGTATGGCGGGGAATCCCTACAATGAGCAGTTCTTC. This chain joins TRBV19 and TRBJ2-1; a weak D match, TRBD2 (6 bases). This CDR3 has 15 residues. V shed 3 bases and J shed 2 bases, with 11 bases lying between them. Germline lookup yields CDR1 LNHDA and CDR2 SQIVND (reference sequence).

The V and J genes are TRBV19 and TRBJ1-1; D gene ambiguous. The ends were cut back, 2 bases at V and 2 bases at J, with 12 bases in the middle. The CDR3 contains 15 residues. CDR1 LNHDA and CDR2 SQIVND come from the germline V gene (reference sequence). The CDR3 loop is CASSILTRPNTEAFF. The CDR3 bases are TGTGCCAGTAGTATATTGACAAGACCAAACACTGAAGCTTTCTTT. The full variable domain, with the rest looked up from reference TRBV19 and TRBJ1-1, is DGGITQSPKYLFRKEGQNVTLSCEQNLNHDAMYWYRQDPGQGLRLIYYSQIVNDFQKGDIAEGYSVSREKKESFPLTVTSAQKNPTAFYLCASSILTRPNTEAFFGQGTRLTVV.

The CDR3 DNA reads TGTGCCACCAGCGGAGGGGGGGGCCCTGGCAATCAGCCCCAGCATTTT. Translating gives CATSGGGGPGNQPQHF. The V gene is TRBV15, the J gene TRBJ1-5; maybe TRBD1 (6 bases). The CDR3 covers 16 residues. The ends were cut back, 5 bases at V and 2 bases at J, with 16 bases in the middle. Germline-derived CDR1 and CDR2 are LNHNV and YYDKDF (reference sequence).

The chain couples TRBV6-5 to TRBJ2-1; D is undetermined. The CDR3 length is 11 residues. The V gene lost 2 bases and the J gene lost 10 bases, with 6 bases spanning the gap. Germline V gene sequence: CDR1 MNHEY, CDR2 SVGAGI. The CDR3 sequence: CASSYSKEQFF. The CDR3 DNA reads as TGTGCCAGCAGTTACAGCAAGGAGCAGTTCTTC.

The chain links TRBV5-4 to TRBJ2-7; D is perhaps TRBD2 (5 bases). CDR3 length equals 16 residues. V lost 3 bases to trimming and J lost 3 bases, with 19 bases between them. Germline CDR1 reads SGHNT; CDR2 reads YYREEE (reference sequence). Here the CDR3 DNA reads TGTGCCAGCAGCTCCCCAGTAGAGGGTTTCGACTACGAGCAGTACTTC. It encodes CASSSPVEGFDYEQYF.

V gene TRBV14 combines with J gene TRBJ2-7; D is uncertain. V lost 2 bases and J lost 4, with 6 bases in between. CDR3 length equals 12 residues. CDR1 and CDR2 (germline): SGHDN, FVKESK. The CDR3 region is CASSQTLYEQYF. The CDR3 DNA is TGTGCCAGCAGCCAAACACTATACGAGCAGTACTTC.

The chain recombines TRBV6-5 with TRBJ1-1; maybe TRBD1 (6 bases). Germline CDR1 and CDR2: MNHEY and SVGAGI. CDR3 length: 11 residues. Trimming shortened V by 8 bases and J by 5 bases, and 9 bases separated the two germline ends. The CDR3 DNA reads as TGTGCCAGCGTGAGGGGGACTGAAGCTTTCTTT. It codes for CASVRGTEAFF.

The gene calls are TRBV6-1 and TRBJ2-1; TRBD2 matches 9 bases. CDR1 and CDR2 (germline): MNHNS, SASEGT. CDR3 length equals 15 residues. V trimming: 2 bases; J trimming: 3 bases; junction bases outside the gene matches: 2. The CDR3 region is CASSEFSGSYNEQFF. The CDR3 region has the DNA TGTGCCAGCAGTGAATTTAGCGGGAGCTACAATGAGCAGTTCTTC.

The J gene is TRBJ2-1, the V gene TRBV10-2; 9 bases fit TRBD2. This CDR3 spans 16 amino acids. With 2 bases clipped from V and 7 bases from J, the junction kept 9 bases outside the gene matches. Germline loops: CDR1 WSHSY, CDR2 SAAADI. The CDR3 loop is CASSEVAGVASNEQFF. In nucleotides, the CDR3 is TGCGCCAGCAGTGAGGTAGCGGGAGTCGCGTCGAATGAGCAGTTCTTC.

This rearrangement joins TRBV5-8 to TRBJ1-4; D is unclear. Trimming pared 2 bases from V and 4 bases from J, leaving 12 bases between. The CDR3 covers 15 residues. Germline V gene sequence: CDR1 SGHTS, CDR2 YDEGEE. The CDR3 DNA is TGTGCCAGCAGCTTCGTATGGAGCCTTAATGAAAAACTGTTTTTT. It encodes CASSFVWSLNEKLFF.

This clone appeared once. The chain combines TRBV28 with TRBJ2-3; perhaps TRBD2 as D (5 bases). V gave up 5 bases and J gave up 2 bases, with 5 bases separating them. Germline V gene lookup returns CDR1 MDHEN and CDR2 SYDVKM. CDR3 length: 12 residues. The CDR3 DNA sequence: TGTGCCAGCAGTGGACTCACAGATACGCAGTATTTT. Encoded protein: CASSGLTDTQYF.

J is TRBJ1-5 and V is TRBV19; D gene uncertain. Trimming pared 6 bases from V and 4 bases from J, leaving 10 bases between. Germline CDR1 LNHDA, CDR2 SQIVND (reference sequence). This CDR3 has 13 amino acids. The CDR3 region is CASSPPGNQPQHF. As DNA, the CDR3 is TGTGCCAGTAGCCCTCCCGGGAATCAGCCCCAGCATTTT.

In its sample, this clone was seen once. The chain is built from TRBV4-1 and TRBJ1-1; unclear D gene. Germline assignment: CDR1 MGHRA and CDR2 YSYEKL. The CDR3 extends over 17 amino acids. The V and J ends lost 4 bases and 3 bases respectively, with 21 bases between them. CDR3 loop: CASSPLILTMADTEAFF. Written as DNA, the CDR3 is TGCGCCAGCAGCCCCCTGATTCTTACCATGGCGGACACTGAAGCTTTCTTT.

The CDR3 region is CASSDAPDEQYF. DNA for the CDR3: TGTGCCAGCAGCGATGCCCCGGACGAGCAGTACTTC. The genes are TRBV5-6 and TRBJ2-7, with no clear D. CDR3 length: 12 amino acids. Germline-derived CDR1 and CDR2 are SGHDT and YYEEEE. The V and J ends lost 4 bases and 5 bases respectively, with 10 bases between them.